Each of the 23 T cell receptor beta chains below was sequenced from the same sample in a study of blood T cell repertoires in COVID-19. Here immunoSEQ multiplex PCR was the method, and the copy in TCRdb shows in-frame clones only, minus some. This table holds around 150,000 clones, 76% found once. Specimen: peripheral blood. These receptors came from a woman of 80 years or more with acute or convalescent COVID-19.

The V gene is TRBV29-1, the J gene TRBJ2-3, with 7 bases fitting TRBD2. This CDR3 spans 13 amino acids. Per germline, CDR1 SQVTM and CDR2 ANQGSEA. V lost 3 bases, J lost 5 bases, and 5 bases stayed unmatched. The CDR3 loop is CSVDGGGEDTQYF. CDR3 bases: TGCAGCGTTGATGGGGGGGGAGAAGATACGCAGTATTTT.

As DNA, the CDR3 is TGCAGCGTTACCCTAGCGGAACCCACAGATACGCAGTATTTT. Amino acids: CSVTLAEPTDTQYF. The V call is TRBV29-1, the J call TRBJ2-3; 7 bases align to TRBD2. The germline CDR1 and CDR2 sequences are SQVTM and ANQGSEA. V was pared by 5 bases and J by 2 bases, with 7 bases of the junction left unmatched. The CDR3 loop spans 14 amino acids.

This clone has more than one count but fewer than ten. CDR3 protein: CASSLTENYGYTF. CDR3 nucleotides: TGTGCCAGCAGTTTAACGGAGAACTATGGCTACACCTTC. The rearrangement uses TRBV12-3 or TRBV12-4 and TRBJ1-2; unclear D gene. V lost 2 bases, J lost 2 bases, and 6 bases lay in between. This CDR3 has 13 residues.

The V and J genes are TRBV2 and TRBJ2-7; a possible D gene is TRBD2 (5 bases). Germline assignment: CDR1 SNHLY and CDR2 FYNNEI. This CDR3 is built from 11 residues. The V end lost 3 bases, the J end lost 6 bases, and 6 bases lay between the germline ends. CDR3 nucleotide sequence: TGTGCCAGCAGTGACGGAGGCGAGCAGTACTTC. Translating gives CASSDGGEQYF.

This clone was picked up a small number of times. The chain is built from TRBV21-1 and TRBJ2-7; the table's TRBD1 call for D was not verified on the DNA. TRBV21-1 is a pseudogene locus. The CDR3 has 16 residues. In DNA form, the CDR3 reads TGTGCCAGCAGCAAATCTTCCCCAGGGTGCTTCTACGAGCAGTACTTC. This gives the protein CASSKSSPGCFYEQYF.

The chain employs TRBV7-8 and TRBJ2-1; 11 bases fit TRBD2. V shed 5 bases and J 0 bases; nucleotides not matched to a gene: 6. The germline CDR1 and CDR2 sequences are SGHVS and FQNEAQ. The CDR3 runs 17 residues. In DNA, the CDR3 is TGTGCCAGCAGCGCCAGACTAGCGGGGCCCTCCTACAATGAGCAGTTCTTC. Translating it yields CASSARLAGPSYNEQFF.

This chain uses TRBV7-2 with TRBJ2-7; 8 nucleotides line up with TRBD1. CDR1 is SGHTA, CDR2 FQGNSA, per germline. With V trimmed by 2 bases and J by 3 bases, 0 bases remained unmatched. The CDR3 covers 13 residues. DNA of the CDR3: TGTGCCAGCAGCTTAACAGGGGGCTACGAGCAGTACTTC. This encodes CASSLTGGYEQYF. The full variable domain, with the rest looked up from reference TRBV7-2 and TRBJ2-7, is GAGVSQSPSNKVTEKGKDVELRCDPISGHTALYWYRQSLGQGLEFLIYFQGNSAPDKSGLPSDRFSAERTGGSVSTLTIQRTQQEDSAVYLCASSLTGGYEQYFGPGTRLTVT.

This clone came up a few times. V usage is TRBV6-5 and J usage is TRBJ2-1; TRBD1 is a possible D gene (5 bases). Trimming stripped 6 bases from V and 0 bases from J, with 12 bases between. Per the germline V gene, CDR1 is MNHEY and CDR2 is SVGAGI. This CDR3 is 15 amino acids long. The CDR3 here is CASRTTVSSYNEQFF. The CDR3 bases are TGTGCCAGCAGAACGACAGTAAGCTCCTACAATGAGCAGTTCTTC.

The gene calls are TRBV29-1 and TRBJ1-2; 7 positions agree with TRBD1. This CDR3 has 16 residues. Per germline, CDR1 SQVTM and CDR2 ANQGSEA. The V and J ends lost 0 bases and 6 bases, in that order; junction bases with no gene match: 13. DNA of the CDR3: TGCAGCGTTGAAGATCCTAGGCCCCGGACAGGAGATGGCTACACCTTC. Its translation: CSVEDPRPRTGDGYTF.

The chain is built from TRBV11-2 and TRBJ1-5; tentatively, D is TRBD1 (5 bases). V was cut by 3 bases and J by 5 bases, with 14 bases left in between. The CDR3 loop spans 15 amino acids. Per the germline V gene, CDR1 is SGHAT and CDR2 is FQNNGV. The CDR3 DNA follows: TGTGCCAGCAGCTTGGATCTCGGGGGGTATCAGCCCCAGCATTTT. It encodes CASSLDLGGYQPQHF.

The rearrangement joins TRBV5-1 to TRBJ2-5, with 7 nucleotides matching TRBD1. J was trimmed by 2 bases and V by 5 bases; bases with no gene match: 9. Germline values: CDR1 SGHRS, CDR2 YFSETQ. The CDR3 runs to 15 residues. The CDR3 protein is CASRTASGGQETQYF. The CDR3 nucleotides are TGCGCCAGCAGAACGGCCTCAGGGGGTCAAGAGACCCAGTACTTC.

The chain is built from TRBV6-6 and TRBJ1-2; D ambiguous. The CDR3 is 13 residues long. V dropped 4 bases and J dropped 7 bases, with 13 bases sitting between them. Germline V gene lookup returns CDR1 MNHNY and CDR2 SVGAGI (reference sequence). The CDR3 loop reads CASSFPPSGGYTF. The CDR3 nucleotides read TGTGCCAGCAGTTTTCCACCTTCGGGTGGCTACACCTTC.

The chain's CDR3 is CAISVQQENTEAFF. CDR3 sequence (DNA): TGTGCCATCAGTGTTCAACAGGAGAACACTGAAGCTTTCTTT. The rearrangement uses TRBV10-3 and TRBJ1-1, with a possible D match to TRBD1 (5 bases). The V end lost 4 bases, the J end lost 1 base, and 10 bases lay between the germline ends. This CDR3 comprises 14 residues. The germline V gene has CDR1 ENHRY and CDR2 SYGVKD.

The CDR3 coding sequence is TGTGCCAGCAATTCTTACGGGAGGGCCGAGGATGAGCAGTTCTTC. This codes for CASNSYGRAEDEQFF. V gene TRBV6-5 combines with J gene TRBJ2-1; TRBD2 matches 8 bases. Germline lookup yields CDR1 MNHEY and CDR2 SVGAGI. The CDR3 sequence is 15 residues long. The junction had 13 bases not matched to a gene; V was cut back by 7 bases and J by 8 bases.

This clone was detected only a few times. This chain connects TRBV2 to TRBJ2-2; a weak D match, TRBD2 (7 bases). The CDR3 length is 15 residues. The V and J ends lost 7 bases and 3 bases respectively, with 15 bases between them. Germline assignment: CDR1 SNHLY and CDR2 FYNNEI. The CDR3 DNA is TGTGCCAGCAAAGGGCGGGGGCCGGACACCGGGGAGCTGTTTTTT. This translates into CASKGRGPDTGELFF.

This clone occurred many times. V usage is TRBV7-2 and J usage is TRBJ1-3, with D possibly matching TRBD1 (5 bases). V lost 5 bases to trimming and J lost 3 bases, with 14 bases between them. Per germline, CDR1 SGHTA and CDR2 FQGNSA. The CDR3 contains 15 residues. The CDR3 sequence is CASSPSGGDGNTIYF. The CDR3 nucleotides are TGTGCCAGCAGCCCCAGCGGGGGAGATGGAAACACCATATATTTT.

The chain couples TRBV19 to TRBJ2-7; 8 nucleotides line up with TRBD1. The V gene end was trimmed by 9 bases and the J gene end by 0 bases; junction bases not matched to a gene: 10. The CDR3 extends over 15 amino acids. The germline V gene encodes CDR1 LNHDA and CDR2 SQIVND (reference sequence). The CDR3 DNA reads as TGTGCCAGCCGAGGCTCCGGGACAGGCTCCTACGAGCAGTACTTC. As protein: CASRGSGTGSYEQYF.

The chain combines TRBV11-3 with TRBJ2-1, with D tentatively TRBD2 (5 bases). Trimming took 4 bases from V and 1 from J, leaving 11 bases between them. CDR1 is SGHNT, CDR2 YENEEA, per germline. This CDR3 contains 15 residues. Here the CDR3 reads CASSSGSLSYNEQFF. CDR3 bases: TGTGCCAGCAGCTCTGGGAGTCTGTCCTACAATGAGCAGTTCTTC.

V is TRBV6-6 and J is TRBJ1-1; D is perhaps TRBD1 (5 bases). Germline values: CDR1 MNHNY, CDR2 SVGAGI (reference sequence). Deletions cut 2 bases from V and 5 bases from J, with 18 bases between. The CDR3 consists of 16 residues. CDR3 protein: CASSYGAGRLETEAFF. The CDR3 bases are TGTGCCAGCAGTTACGGGGCAGGGAGGCTTGAGACTGAAGCTTTCTTT.

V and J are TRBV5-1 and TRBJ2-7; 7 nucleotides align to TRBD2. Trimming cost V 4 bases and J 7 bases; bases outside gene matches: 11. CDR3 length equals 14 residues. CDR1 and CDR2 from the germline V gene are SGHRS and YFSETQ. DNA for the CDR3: TGCGCCAGCAGCGCCAAGGGAGGGGTCGGAGAGCAGTACTTC. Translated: CASSAKGGVGEQYF.

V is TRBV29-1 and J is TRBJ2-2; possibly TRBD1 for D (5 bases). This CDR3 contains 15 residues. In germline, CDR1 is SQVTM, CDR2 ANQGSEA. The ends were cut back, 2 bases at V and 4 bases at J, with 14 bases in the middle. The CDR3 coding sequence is TGCAGCGTTGAAATGCAGGGCGGTCGCACCGGGGAGCTGTTTTTT. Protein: CSVEMQGGRTGELFF.

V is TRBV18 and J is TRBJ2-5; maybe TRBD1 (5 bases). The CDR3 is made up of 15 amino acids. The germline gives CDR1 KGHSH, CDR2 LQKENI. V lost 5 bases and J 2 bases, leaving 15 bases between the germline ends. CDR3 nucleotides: TGTGCCAGCTCATACGGACAAAACATACAAGAGACCCAGTACTTC. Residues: CASSYGQNIQETQYF.

The CDR3, as DNA: TGCAGCGTTGGAACCGGACAGAACACTGAAGCTTTCTTT. It translates to CSVGTGQNTEAFF. V gene TRBV29-1 combines with J gene TRBJ1-1; D is possibly TRBD1 (5 bases). Germline V CDR1 and CDR2: SQVTM, ANQGSEA. V was clipped by 4 bases and J by 1 base, with 10 bases between them. This CDR3 comprises 13 residues.